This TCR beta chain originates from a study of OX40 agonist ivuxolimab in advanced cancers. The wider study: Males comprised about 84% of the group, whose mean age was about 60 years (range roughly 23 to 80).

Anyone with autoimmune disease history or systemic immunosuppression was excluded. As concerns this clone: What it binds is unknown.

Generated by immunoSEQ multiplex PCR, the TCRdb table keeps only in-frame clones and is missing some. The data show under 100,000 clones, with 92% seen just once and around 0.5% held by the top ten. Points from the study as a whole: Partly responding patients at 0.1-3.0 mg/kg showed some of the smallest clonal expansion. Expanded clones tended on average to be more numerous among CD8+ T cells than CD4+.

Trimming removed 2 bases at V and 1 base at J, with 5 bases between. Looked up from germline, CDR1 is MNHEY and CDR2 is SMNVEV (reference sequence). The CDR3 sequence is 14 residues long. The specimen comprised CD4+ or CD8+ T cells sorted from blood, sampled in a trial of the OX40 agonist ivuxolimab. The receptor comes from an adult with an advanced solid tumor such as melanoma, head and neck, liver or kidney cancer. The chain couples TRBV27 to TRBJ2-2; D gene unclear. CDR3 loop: CASSLRWNTGELFF. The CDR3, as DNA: TGTGCCAGCAGTTTACGTTGGAACACCGGGGAGCTGTTTTTT.